This T cell receptor (beta chain) was obtained from a study of T cell changes during pregnancy in multiple sclerosis. The V gene's germline CDR1 is SNHLY and CDR2 FYNNEI. The CDR3 totals 13 residues. J was trimmed by 3 bases and V by 9 bases; bases with no gene match: 7. Clones were sequenced by immunoSEQ multiplex PCR, and TCRdb holds only the in-frame ones, with some missing. The sample yields some 37,000 clones, about nine tenths seen once. V and J are TRBV2 and TRBJ1-2; 7 nucleotides agree with TRBD1. This sample comprised CD8+ T cells from peripheral blood mononuclear cells, obtained in the third trimester of pregnancy. This TCR was recovered from a female donor with multiple sclerosis, enrolled in a pregnancy study. The CDR3 DNA is TGTGCCAGGGAGGACAGGAGAGACTATGGCTACACCTTC. Translation gives CAREDRRDYGYTF.